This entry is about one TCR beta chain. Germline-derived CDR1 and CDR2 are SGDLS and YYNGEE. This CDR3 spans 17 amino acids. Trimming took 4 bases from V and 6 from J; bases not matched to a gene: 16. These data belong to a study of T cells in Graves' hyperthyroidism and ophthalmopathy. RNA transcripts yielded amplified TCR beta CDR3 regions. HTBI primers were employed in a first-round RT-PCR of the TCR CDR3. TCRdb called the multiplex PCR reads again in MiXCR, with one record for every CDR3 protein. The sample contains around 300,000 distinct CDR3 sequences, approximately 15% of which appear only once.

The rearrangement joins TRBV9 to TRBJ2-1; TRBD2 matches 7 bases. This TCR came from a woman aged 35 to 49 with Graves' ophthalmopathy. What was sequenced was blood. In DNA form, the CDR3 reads TGTGCCAGCAGCTACCGACTAGCAGGAGGTCGGGGCAATGAGCAGTTCTTC. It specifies CASSYRLAGGRGNEQFF.